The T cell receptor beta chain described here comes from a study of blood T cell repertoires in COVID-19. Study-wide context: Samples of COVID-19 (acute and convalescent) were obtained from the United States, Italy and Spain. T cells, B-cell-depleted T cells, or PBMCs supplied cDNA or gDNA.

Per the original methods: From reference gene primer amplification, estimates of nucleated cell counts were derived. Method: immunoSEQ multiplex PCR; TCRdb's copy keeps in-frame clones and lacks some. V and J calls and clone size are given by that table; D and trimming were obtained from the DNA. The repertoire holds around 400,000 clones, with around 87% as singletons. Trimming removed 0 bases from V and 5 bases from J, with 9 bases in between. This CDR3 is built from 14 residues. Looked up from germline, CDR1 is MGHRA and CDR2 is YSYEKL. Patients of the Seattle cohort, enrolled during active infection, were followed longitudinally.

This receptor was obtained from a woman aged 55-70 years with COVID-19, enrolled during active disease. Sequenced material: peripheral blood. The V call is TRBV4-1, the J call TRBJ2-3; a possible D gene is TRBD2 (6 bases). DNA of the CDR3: TGCGCCAGCAGCCAAGATCCAGCGGGAGATACGCAGTATTTT. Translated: CASSQDPAGDTQYF.